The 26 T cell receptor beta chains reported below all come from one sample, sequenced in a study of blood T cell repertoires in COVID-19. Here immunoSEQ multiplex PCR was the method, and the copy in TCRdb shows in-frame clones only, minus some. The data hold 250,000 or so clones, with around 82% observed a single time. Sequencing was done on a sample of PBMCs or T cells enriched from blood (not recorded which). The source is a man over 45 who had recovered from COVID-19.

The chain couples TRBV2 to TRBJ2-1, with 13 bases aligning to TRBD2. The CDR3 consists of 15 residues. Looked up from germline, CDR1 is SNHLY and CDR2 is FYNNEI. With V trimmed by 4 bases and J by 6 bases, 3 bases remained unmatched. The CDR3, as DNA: TGTGCCAGCAGTGGGGGGACTAGCGGGATCAATGAGCAGTTCTTC. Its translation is CASSGGTSGINEQFF.

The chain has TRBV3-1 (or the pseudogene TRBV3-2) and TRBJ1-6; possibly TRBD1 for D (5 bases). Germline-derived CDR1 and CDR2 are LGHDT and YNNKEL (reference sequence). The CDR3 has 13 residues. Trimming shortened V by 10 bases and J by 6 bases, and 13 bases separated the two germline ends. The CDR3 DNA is TGTGCCACCTCAGGGAGGGGTAATTCACCCCTCCACTTT. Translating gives CATSGRGNSPLHF.

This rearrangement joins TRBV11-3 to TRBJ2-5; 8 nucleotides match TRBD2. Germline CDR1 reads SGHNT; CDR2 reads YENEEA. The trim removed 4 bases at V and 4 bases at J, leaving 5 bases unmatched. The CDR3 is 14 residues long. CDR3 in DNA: TGTGCCAGCAGCTCCAGCGGGAGAGGAGAGACCCAGTACTTC. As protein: CASSSSGRGETQYF.

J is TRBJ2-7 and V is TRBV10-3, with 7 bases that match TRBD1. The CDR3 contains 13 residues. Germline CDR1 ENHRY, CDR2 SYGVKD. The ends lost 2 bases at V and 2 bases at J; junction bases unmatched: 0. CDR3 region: CAISEGQAYEQYF. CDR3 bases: TGTGCCATCAGTGAGGGACAGGCCTACGAGCAGTACTTC.

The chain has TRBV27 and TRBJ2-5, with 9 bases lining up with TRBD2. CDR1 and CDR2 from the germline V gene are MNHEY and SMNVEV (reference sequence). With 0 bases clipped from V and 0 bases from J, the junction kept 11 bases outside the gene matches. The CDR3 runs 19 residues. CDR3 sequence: CASSLSILAGSGYQETQYF. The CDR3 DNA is TGTGCCAGCAGTTTATCGATTCTAGCGGGATCGGGGTACCAAGAGACCCAGTACTTC.

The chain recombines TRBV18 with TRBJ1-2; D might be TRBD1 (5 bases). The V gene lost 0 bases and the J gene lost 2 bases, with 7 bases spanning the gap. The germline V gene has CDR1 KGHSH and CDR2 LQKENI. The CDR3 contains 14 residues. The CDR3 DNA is TGTGCCAGCTCACCACCGACAGCCAACTATGGCTACACCTTC. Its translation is CASSPPTANYGYTF.

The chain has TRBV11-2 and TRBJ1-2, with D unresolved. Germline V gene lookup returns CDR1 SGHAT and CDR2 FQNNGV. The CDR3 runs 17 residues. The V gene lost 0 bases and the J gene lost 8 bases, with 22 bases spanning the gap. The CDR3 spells CASSLDRGRMALGGYTF. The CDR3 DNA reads TGTGCCAGCAGCTTAGATCGCGGTAGAATGGCCCTTGGGGGCTACACCTTC.

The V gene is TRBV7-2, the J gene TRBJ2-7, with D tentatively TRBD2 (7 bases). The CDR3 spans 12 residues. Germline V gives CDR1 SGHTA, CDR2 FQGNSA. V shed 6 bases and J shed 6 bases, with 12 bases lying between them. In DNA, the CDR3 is TGTGCCAGCAGTCGTAGGGGGGGCGAGCAGTACTTC. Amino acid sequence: CASSRRGGEQYF.

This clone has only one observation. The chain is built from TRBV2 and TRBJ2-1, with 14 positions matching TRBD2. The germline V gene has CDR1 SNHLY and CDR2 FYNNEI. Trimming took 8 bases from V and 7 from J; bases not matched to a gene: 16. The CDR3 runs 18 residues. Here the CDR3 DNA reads TGTGCCAGCCATGCCCGGATCCTCGGGACTAGCGGGAGTAATGAGCAGTTCTTC. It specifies CASHARILGTSGSNEQFF.

CDR3 DNA sequence: TGTGCCAGCAGTGGGGACAGGGGTACAGATACGCAGTATTTT. Its protein is CASSGDRGTDTQYF. This sequence joins TRBV25-1 and TRBJ2-3, with TRBD1 identical over 10 bases. V gave up 4 bases and J gave up 3 bases; unmatched junction bases: 1. Looked up from germline, CDR1 is MGHDK and CDR2 is SYGVNS. This CDR3 region has 14 residues. Full variable domain (rest looked up from reference TRBV25-1 and TRBJ2-3): EADIYQTPRYLVIGTGKKITLECSQTMGHDKMYWYQQDPGMELHLIHYSYGVNSTEKGDLSSESTVSRIRTEHFPLTLESARPSHTSQYLCASSGDRGTDTQYFGPGTRLTVL.

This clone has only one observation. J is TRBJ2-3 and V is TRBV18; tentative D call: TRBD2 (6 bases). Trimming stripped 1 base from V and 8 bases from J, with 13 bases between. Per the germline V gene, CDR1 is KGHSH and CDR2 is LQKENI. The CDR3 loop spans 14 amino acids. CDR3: CASSPREVQGTQYF. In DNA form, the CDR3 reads TGTGCCAGCTCACCACGGGAGGTGCAGGGTACGCAGTATTTT.

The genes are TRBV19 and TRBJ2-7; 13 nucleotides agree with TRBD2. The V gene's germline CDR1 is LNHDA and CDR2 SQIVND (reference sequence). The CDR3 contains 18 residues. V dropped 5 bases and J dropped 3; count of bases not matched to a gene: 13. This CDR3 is CASSPGLAGAIERYEQYF. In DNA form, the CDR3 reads TGTGCCAGTAGTCCAGGACTAGCGGGGGCGATCGAGCGCTACGAGCAGTACTTC.

CDR3 DNA: TGTGCCAGCAGTCCCCTCGGGTGGGGGCAAGGCACAGATACGCAGTATTTT. Its protein product is CASSPLGWGQGTDTQYF. This chain uses TRBV27 with TRBJ2-3; D might be TRBD1 (6 bases). The germline V gene encodes CDR1 MNHEY and CDR2 SMNVEV (reference sequence). V was cut by 5 bases and J by 1 base, with 19 bases left in between. The CDR3 runs to 17 residues.

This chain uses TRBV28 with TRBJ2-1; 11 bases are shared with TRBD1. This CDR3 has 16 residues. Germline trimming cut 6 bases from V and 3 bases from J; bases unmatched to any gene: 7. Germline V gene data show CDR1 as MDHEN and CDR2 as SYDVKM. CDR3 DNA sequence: TGTGCCAGCAGGCGAACCGGGACAGGGGGCTACAATGAGCAGTTCTTC. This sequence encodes CASRRTGTGGYNEQFF. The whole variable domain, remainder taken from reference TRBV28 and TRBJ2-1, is DVKVTQSSRYLVKRTGEKVFLECVQDMDHENMFWYRQDPGLGLRLIYFSYDVKMKEKGDIPEGYSVSREKKERFSLILESASTNQTSMYLCASRRTGTGGYNEQFFGPGTRLTVL.

DNA of the CDR3: TGTGCCAGCAGCCCCGCGGGGACCAACTCCTACGAGCAGTACTTC. Protein product: CASSPAGTNSYEQYF. The chain combines TRBV5-4 with TRBJ2-7, with D maybe TRBD2 (6 bases). Germline values: CDR1 SGHNT, CDR2 YYREEE (reference sequence). This CDR3 comprises 15 residues. Trimming took 4 bases from V and 0 from J, leaving 14 bases between them.

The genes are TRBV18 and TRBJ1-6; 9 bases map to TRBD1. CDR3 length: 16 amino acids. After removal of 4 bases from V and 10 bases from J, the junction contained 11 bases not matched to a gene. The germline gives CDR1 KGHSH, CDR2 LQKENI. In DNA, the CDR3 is TGTGCCAGCTCACTCCAACCGGGACAGGGAGGCTCACCCCTCCACTTT. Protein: CASSLQPGQGGSPLHF.

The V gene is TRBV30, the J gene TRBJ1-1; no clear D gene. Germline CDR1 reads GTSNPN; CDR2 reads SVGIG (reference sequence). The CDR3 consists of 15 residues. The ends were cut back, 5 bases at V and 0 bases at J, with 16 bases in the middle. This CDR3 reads CAWSGGALMNTEAFF. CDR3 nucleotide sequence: TGTGCCTGGTCGGGAGGTGCATTAATGAACACTGAAGCTTTCTTT.

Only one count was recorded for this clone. CDR3 protein: CASSRDSQETQYF. The CDR3 DNA reads as TGTGCCAGCAGCCGGGACAGCCAAGAGACCCAGTACTTC. This chain connects TRBV7-2 to TRBJ2-5, with 7 nucleotides matching TRBD1. The length of the CDR3 is 13 residues. J gave up 1 base and V 5 bases, and 1 base lay outside the gene matches. Germline CDR1 is SGHTA and CDR2 is FQGNSA. The full variable domain, its missing parts supplied by reference TRBV7-2 and TRBJ2-5, is GAGVSQSPSNKVTEKGKDVELRCDPISGHTALYWYRQSLGQGLEFLIYFQGNSAPDKSGLPSDRFSAERTGGSVSTLTIQRTQQEDSAVYLCASSRDSQETQYFGPGTRLLVL.

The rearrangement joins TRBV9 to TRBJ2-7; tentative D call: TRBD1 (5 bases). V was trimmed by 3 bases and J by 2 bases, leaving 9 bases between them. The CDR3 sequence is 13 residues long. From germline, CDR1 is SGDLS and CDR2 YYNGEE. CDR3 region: CASSGQTTYEQYF. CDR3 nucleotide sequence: TGTGCCAGCAGCGGACAGACGACCTACGAGCAGTACTTC.

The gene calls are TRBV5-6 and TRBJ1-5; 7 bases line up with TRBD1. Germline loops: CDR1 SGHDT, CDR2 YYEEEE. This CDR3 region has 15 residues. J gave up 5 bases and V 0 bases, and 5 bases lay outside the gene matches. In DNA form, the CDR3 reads TGTGCCAGCAGCTTGGTGGGACAGATCTATCAGCCCCAGCATTTT. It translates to CASSLVGQIYQPQHF.

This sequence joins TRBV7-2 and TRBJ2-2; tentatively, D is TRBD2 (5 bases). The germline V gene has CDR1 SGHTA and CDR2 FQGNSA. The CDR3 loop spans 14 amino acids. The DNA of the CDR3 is TGTGCAGCCGAGGGCCGCACGAACACCGGGGAGCTGTTTTTT. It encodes CAAEGRTNTGELFF.

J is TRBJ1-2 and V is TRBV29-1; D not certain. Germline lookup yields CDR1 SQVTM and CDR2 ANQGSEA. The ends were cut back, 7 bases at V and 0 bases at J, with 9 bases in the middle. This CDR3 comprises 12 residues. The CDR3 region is CSASLANYGYTF. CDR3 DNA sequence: TGCAGCGCAAGCCTAGCTAACTATGGCTACACCTTC.

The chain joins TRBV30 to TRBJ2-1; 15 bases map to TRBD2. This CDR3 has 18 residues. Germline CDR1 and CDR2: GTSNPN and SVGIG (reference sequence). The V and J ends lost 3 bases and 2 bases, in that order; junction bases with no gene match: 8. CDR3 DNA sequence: TGTGCCTGGAGCGTAGGCCGGACTAGCGGGGGGGCCTACAATGAGCAGTTCTTC. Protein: CAWSVGRTSGGAYNEQFF.

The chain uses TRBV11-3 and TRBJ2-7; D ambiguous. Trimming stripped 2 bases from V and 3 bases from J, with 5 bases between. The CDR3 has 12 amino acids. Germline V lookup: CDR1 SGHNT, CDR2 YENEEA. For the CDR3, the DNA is TGTGCCAGCAGCTTAAGCAACTACGAGCAGTACTTC. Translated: CASSLSNYEQYF.

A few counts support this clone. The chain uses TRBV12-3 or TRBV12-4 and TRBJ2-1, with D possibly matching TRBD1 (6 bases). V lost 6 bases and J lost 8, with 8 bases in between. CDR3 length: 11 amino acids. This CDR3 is CASRQGYEQFF. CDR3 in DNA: TGTGCCAGCAGACAGGGCTATGAGCAGTTCTTC.

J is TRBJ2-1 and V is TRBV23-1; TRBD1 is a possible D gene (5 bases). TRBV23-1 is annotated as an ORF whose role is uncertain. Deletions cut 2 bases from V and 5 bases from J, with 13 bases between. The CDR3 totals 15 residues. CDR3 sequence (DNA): TGCGCCAGCAGTCAAAGCAGGGCACGCGACAATGAGCAGTTCTTC. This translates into CASSQSRARDNEQFF.